This T cell receptor (beta chain) was sequenced in a study of T cell repertoires in cytomegalovirus infection. As for the study in general: Researchers turned to recently identified HLA-C-restricted CMV epitopes as well as well-studied HLA-B-restricted ones. In public TCR beta signatures, there were indications of both CMV infection and matching HLA type.

As to this clonotype: Its target is unknown.

TCRdb passed the reads through MiXCR, listing each CDR3 protein once. The table includes around 800,000 distinct CDR3 sequences, about 30% detected once. The CDR3 extends over 16 amino acids. Per the germline V gene, CDR1 is SEHNR and CDR2 is FQNEAQ (reference sequence). V gave up 6 bases and J gave up 3 bases, with 17 bases separating them. Whole-study results and caveats: HLA-C-restricted CMV-specific TCR beta clonotypes were dominant in the ex vivo response. Cumulative frequency (of public TCR beta family members) identified carriers of CMV plus the relevant HLA.

The chain is built from TRBV7-9 and TRBJ2-2; maybe TRBD1 (6 bases). The sequencing here drew on cultured CD8+ T cells from PBMCs, taken from culture after CMV antigen stimulation. The TCR was taken from a human donor in good health (CMV status not recorded). Some clones in this sample may be carry-over from other donors' samples. For the CDR3, the DNA is TGTGCCAGCAGGTCGGAACAGGGAGATGACACCGGGGAGCTGTTTTTT. It is translated as CASRSEQGDDTGELFF.